One T cell receptor beta chain is described in this entry. The antigen remains unidentified. CDR3 size: 13 residues. Germline-derived CDR1 and CDR2 are SQVTM and ANQGSEA. Germline trimming cut 5 bases from V and 10 bases from J; bases unmatched to any gene: 8. The authors prepared the TCRbeta library with unique molecular identifiers. Each CDR3 protein gets one entry after TCRdb re-called the PCR reads with MiXCR. Here the sample spans around 200,000 distinct CDR3 sequences, approximately 15% being singletons. The data belong to a study of T-cell reconstitution after alpha-beta-depleted transplantation in children. Study results and caveats: Newly made T cells mostly supplied T-cell counts and diversity one year after transplant.

The genes are TRBV29-1 and TRBJ1-1, with 12 nucleotides matching TRBD1. This clonotype was sampled from a male patient under 10 years old who had a stem cell transplant for acute lymphoblastic leukemia, so the T cells may come from the graft donor. The sequenced sample was PBMCs, mostly from graft donor cells, obtained 360 days after TCRalphabeta/CD19-depleted stem cell transplant. The CDR3 coding sequence is TGCAGCGTTTGGGGACAGGGGGCCCATGGAGCTTTCTTT. This codes for CSVWGQGAHGAFF.